Following are 21 T cell receptor beta chains from one sample sequenced in a study of shared clonotypes between healthy human individuals. Only in-frame clones appear in the TCRdb table, and some are missing; sequencing was by immunoSEQ multiplex PCR. The profile shows 2 million to 2.5 million clones, 93% of them singletons. Sequences were obtained from naive CD4+ T cells from PBMCs. The subset: CD45RA+ positively selected. The receptors shown here come from a young man in good health. Some clones in this sample may be carry-over from other donors' samples.

The chain links TRBV7-8 to TRBJ2-6, with unresolved D. Germline V gives CDR1 SGHVS, CDR2 FQNEAQ. V lost 7 bases to trimming and J lost 4 bases, with 11 bases between them. The CDR3 is made up of 14 amino acids. The CDR3 DNA follows: TGTGCCAGCACTTGGGTGAGAGGGGCCAACGTCCTGACTTTC. The encoded protein is CASTWVRGANVLTF.

The chain combines TRBV12-5 with TRBJ2-3, with 11 bases lining up with TRBD1. V gave up 6 bases and J gave up 0 bases; unmatched junction bases: 5. The CDR3 contains 16 residues. CDR1 LGHNT and CDR2 FRNRAP come from the germline V gene. This CDR3 is CASGPGQGASTDTQYF. The CDR3 nucleotides are TGTGCTAGTGGACCCGGACAGGGGGCGAGCACAGATACGCAGTATTTT. Combining the CDR3 with reference TRBV12-5 and TRBJ2-3 gives the whole variable domain DARVTQTPRHKVTEMGQEVTMRCQPILGHNTVFWYRQTMMQGLELLAYFRNRAPLDDSGMPKDRFSAEMPDATLATLKIQPSEPRDSAVYFCASGPGQGASTDTQYFGPGTRLTVL.

This clone came up once. Other DNA sequences in the sample encode the same CDR3. V gene TRBV6-5 combines with J gene TRBJ1-1, with TRBD1 matching over 9 bases. CDR1 is MNHEY, CDR2 SVGAGI, per germline. The V gene end was trimmed by 6 bases and the J gene end by 1 base; junction bases not matched to a gene: 3. CDR3 length: 14 amino acids. The CDR3 region has the DNA TGTGCCAGCAGCCGGGGACAGGGGAACACTGAAGCTTTCTTT. Encoded protein: CASSRGQGNTEAFF.

The chain is built from TRBV7-8 and TRBJ2-7; 7 bases are a match to TRBD1. Per the germline V gene, CDR1 is SGHVS and CDR2 is FQNEAQ. The J segment lost 2 bases and the V segment lost 5 bases, leaving 9 bases of the junction unmatched. The length of the CDR3 is 15 residues. The CDR3 DNA reads TGTGCCAGCAGCCCCCGACAGGGTGGCACCTACGAGCAGTACTTC. Its translation: CASSPRQGGTYEQYF.

This sequence joins TRBV5-1 and TRBJ1-2; D unclear. This CDR3 has 13 residues. The germline V and J ends were trimmed by 4 bases and 8 bases, with 15 bases remaining between them. The V gene's germline CDR1 is SGHRS and CDR2 YFSETQ. CDR3 sequence (DNA): TGCGCCAGCAGCACGGGGTCAGGTAACGGCTACACCTTC. Its protein is CASSTGSGNGYTF.

V and J are TRBV28 and TRBJ2-7; D may be TRBD2 (5 bases). CDR1 and CDR2 from the germline V gene are MDHEN and SYDVKM. V gave up 8 bases and J gave up 3 bases, with 11 bases separating them. The CDR3 consists of 12 residues. Here the CDR3 reads CASGDRGYEQYF. In DNA, the CDR3 is TGTGCCAGCGGCGACCGGGGCTACGAGCAGTACTTC.

The rearrangement joins TRBV2 to TRBJ2-5, with 9 bases fitting TRBD2. The junction had 12 bases not matched to a gene; V was cut back by 6 bases and J by 7 bases. The CDR3 loop spans 15 amino acids. Germline CDR1 reads SNHLY; CDR2 reads FYNNEI. CDR3 nucleotides: TGTGCCAGCAGGGACTTCCTAGCGGGATATGGGACCCAGTACTTC. Translated, it gives CASRDFLAGYGTQYF. The whole variable domain, filled in from reference TRBV2 and TRBJ2-5, reads EPEVTQTPSHQVTQMGQEVILRCVPISNHLYFYWYRQILGQKVEFLVSFYNNEISEKSEIFDDQFSVERPDGSNFTLKIRSTKLEDSAMYFCASRDFLAGYGTQYFGPGTRLLVL.

The chain carries TRBV9 and TRBJ2-3; 10 nucleotides agree with TRBD2. The CDR3 runs 17 residues. Germline CDR1 is SGDLS and CDR2 is YYNGEE. Trimming removed 0 bases from V and 3 bases from J; junction bases left unmatched: 7. CDR3 coding DNA: TGTGCCAGCAGCGTAGGGTTAGCGGGAGGAGCGACAGATACGCAGTATTTT. It yields the protein CASSVGLAGGATDTQYF.

This chain links TRBV10-1 with TRBJ2-5; no clear D. The CDR3 consists of 12 residues. The V gene's germline CDR1 is WNHNN and CDR2 SYGVQD (reference sequence). The germline V and J ends were trimmed by 2 bases and 5 bases, with 6 bases remaining between them. The CDR3 reads CASSEVVETQYF. The CDR3, as DNA: TGCGCCAGCAGTGAGGTGGTCGAGACCCAGTACTTC.

The chain recombines TRBV5-1 with TRBJ1-3, with TRBD1 identical over 9 bases. Germline CDR1 SGHRS, CDR2 YFSETQ. There are 17 residues in the CDR3. J was trimmed by 4 bases and V by 5 bases; bases with no gene match: 13. CDR3 region: CASSSDPTGGSGNTIYF. CDR3 in DNA: TGCGCCAGCAGTTCGGATCCGACAGGGGGTTCAGGAAACACCATATATTTT.

The genes are TRBV2 and TRBJ2-5; D not resolved. Germline V CDR1 and CDR2: SNHLY, FYNNEI. Trimming removed 3 bases from V and 3 bases from J, with 8 bases in between. This CDR3 region has 13 residues. The CDR3, as DNA: TGTGCCAGCAGTGAGATAGTGAAAGAGACCCAGTACTTC. It encodes CASSEIVKETQYF.

This chain uses TRBV6-5 with TRBJ2-1, with 8 positions matching TRBD2. CDR1 is MNHEY and CDR2 is SVGAGI in the germline V gene. The length of the CDR3 is 15 residues. The V segment lost 6 bases and the J segment 5 bases; nucleotides outside the gene matches: 9. The CDR3 loop is CASRSGLALHNEQFF. The CDR3, as DNA: TGTGCCAGCAGGTCTGGACTAGCTCTCCACAATGAGCAGTTCTTC.

With regard to this clone: This sample includes further DNA sequences coding for the same CDR3. CDR3 in amino acids: CASSWDREETQYF. CDR3 DNA: TGTGCCAGCAGCTGGGACAGGGAGGAGACCCAGTACTTC. The V call is TRBV7-2, the J call TRBJ2-5; 9 bases agree with TRBD1. CDR3 size: 13 residues. V lost 4 bases and J lost 5; bases outside the gene matches: 2. CDR1 SGHTA and CDR2 FQGNSA come from the germline V gene.

This chain uses TRBV19 with TRBJ2-5, with 9 positions matching TRBD1. The germline V gene has CDR1 LNHDA and CDR2 SQIVND (reference sequence). V shed 7 bases, J shed 3 bases, and the junction held 9 bases outside the gene matches. There are 15 residues in the CDR3. Here the CDR3 reads CASNKGQGLKETQYF. DNA of the CDR3: TGTGCCAGTAACAAAGGACAGGGGTTAAAAGAGACCCAGTACTTC.

The rearrangement uses TRBV4-2 and TRBJ1-4, with D possibly matching TRBD1 (5 bases). V dropped 4 bases and J dropped 0 bases, with 9 bases sitting between them. This CDR3 is 15 amino acids long. Germline CDR1 and CDR2: LGHNA and YNFKEQ. The CDR3 DNA reads as TGTGCCAGCAGCCGGCAGGGTTCAACTAATGAAAAACTGTTTTTT. It is translated as CASSRQGSTNEKLFF.

The chain employs TRBV16 and TRBJ1-5, with 11 nucleotides matching TRBD1. Germline CDR1 reads KGHSY; CDR2 reads FQNENV. The CDR3 spans 16 residues. Unmatched junction bases numbered 2, after V lost 0 bases and J lost 4 bases. CDR3 in amino acids: CASSQSGTGGNQPQHF. In DNA form, the CDR3 reads TGTGCCAGCAGCCAATCTGGGACAGGGGGAAATCAGCCCCAGCATTTT.

V is TRBV27 and J is TRBJ2-6; D not resolved. The CDR3 spans 17 residues. V dropped 4 bases and J dropped 0 bases, with 13 bases sitting between them. CDR1 MNHEY and CDR2 SMNVEV come from the germline V gene (reference sequence). For the CDR3, the DNA is TGTGCCAGCAGTTCCCCGAGCTATACCTCTGGGGCCAACGTCCTGACTTTC. Its protein is CASSSPSYTSGANVLTF.

As to this clone: The junction does not match germline at one end; this may be a read error. The chain uses TRBV7-8 and TRBJ2-7; D not certain. Germline lookup yields CDR1 SGHVS and CDR2 FQNEAQ. CDR3 length: 12 residues. The chain's CDR3 is CASSLDSTEQYF. The CDR3 bases are TGTGCCAGCAGTTTAGACTCGACCGAGCAGTACTTC.

This clone came up once. This chain links TRBV6-6 with TRBJ1-1; unclear D gene. The CDR3 has 14 residues. In germline, CDR1 is MNHNY, CDR2 SVGAGI (reference sequence). Between the trimmed V and J ends, which lost 6 bases and 2 bases, there was a span of 13 bases. The CDR3 here is CASRLTGSNTEAFF. As DNA, the CDR3 is TGTGCCAGCAGGCTCACGGGCAGCAACACTGAAGCTTTCTTT.

This chain joins TRBV5-1 and TRBJ1-5; D is perhaps TRBD1 (5 bases). V lost 4 bases and J 9 bases, leaving 14 bases between the germline ends. CDR1 and CDR2 (germline): SGHRS, YFSETQ. CDR3 size: 13 residues. The CDR3 region is CASSQDTSGPQHF. CDR3 nucleotides: TGCGCCAGCAGCCAGGACACCTCTGGGCCCCAGCATTTT.

The rearrangement links TRBV28 to TRBJ2-7; D is uncertain. Per the germline V gene, CDR1 is MDHEN and CDR2 is SYDVKM. Trimming cost V 5 bases and J 5 bases, with 16 bases left between them. CDR3 length equals 14 residues. CDR3 residues: CASSIRVPQDEQYF. For the CDR3, the DNA is TGTGCCAGCAGTATAAGGGTGCCCCAGGACGAGCAGTACTTC.